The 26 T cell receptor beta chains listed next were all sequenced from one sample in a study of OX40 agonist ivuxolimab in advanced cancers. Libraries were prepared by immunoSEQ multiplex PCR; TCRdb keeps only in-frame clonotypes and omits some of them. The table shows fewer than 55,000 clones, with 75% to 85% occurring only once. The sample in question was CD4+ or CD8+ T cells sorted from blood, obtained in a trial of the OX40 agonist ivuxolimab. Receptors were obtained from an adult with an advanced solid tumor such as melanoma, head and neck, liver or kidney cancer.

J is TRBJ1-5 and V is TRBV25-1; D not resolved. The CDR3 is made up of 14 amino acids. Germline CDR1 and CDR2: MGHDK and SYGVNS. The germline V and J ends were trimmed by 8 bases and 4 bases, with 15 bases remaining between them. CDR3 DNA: TGTGCCAGCGCTCCGGTGGGCCAAAATCAGCCCCAGCATTTT. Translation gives CASAPVGQNQPQHF.

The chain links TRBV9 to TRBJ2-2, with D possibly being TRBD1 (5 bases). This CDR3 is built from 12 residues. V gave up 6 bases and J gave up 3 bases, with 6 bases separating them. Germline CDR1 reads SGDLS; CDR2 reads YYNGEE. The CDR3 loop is CASKGDTGELFF. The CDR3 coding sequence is TGTGCCAGCAAAGGGGACACCGGGGAGCTGTTTTTT.

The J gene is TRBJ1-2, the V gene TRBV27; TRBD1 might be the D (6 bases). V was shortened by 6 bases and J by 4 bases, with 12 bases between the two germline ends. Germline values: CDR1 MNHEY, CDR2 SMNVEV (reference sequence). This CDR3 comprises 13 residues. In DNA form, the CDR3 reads TGTGCCAGCAGACAGGGCTGGGCCTATGGCTACACCTTC. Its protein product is CASRQGWAYGYTF.

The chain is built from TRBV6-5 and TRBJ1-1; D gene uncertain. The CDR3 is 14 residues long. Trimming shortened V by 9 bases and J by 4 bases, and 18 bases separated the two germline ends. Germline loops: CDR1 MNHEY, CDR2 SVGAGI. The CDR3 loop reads CASLSLPRATEAFF. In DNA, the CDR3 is TGTGCCAGTCTTTCCCTTCCCCGGGCCACTGAAGCTTTCTTT.

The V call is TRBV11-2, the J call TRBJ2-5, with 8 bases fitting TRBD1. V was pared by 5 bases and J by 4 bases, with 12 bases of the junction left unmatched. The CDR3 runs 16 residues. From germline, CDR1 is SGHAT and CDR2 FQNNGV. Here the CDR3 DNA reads TGTGCCAGCAGCGCCTGGACAGGGAAATTTCCAGAGACCCAGTACTTC. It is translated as CASSAWTGKFPETQYF.

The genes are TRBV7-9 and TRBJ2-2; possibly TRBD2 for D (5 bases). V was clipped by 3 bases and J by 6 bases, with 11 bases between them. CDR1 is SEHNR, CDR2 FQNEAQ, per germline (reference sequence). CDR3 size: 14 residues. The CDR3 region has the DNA TGTGCCAGCAGCTTCCCGGGGTCGCCCGGGGAGCTGTTTTTT. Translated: CASSFPGSPGELFF.

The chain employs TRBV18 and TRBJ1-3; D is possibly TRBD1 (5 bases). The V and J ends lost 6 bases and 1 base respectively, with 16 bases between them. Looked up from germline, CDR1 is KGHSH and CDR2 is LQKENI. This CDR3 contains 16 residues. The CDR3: CASSPPSGRSGNTIYF. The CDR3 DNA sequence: TGTGCCAGCTCGCCCCCCTCAGGGCGTTCTGGAAACACCATATATTTT.

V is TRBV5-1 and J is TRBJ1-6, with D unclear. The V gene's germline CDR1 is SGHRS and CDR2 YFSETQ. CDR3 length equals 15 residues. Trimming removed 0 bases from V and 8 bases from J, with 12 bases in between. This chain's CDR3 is CASSLDGRTDSPLHF. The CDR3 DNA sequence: TGCGCCAGCAGCTTGGATGGCAGGACCGATTCACCCCTCCACTTT.

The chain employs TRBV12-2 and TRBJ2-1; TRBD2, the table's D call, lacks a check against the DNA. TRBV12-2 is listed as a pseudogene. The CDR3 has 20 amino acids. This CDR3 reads CASRSQPGTSGGYSYNEQFF. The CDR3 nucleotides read TGTGCAAGTCGCTCCCAGCCCGGGACTAGCGGGGGTTACTCCTACAATGAGCAGTTCTTC.

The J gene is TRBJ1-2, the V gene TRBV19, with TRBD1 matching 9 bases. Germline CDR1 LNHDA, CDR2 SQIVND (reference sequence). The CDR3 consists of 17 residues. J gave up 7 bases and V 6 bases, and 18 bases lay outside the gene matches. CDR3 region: CASSPTQGGQGRGGYTF. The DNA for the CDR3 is TGTGCCAGTAGCCCGACTCAAGGTGGACAGGGGAGGGGTGGCTACACCTTC.

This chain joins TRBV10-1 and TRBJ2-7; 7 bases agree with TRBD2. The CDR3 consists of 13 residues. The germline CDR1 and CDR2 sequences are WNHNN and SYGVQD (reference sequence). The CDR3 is CAKELAISYEQYF. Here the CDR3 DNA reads TGCGCAAAAGAACTAGCGATTTCCTACGAGCAGTACTTC.

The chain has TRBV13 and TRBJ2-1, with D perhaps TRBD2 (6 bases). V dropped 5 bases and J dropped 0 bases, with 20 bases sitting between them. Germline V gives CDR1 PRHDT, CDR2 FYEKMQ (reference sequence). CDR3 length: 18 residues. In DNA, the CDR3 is TGTGCCAGCAGCCAGCCGGACTACCCCCTTAGCTCCTACAATGAGCAGTTCTTC. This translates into CASSQPDYPLSSYNEQFF.

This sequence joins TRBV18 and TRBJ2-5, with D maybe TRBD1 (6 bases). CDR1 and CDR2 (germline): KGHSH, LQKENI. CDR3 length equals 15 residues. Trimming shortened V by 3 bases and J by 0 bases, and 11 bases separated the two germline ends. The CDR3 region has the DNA TGTGCCAGCTCACCCAAGACAGGAAACCAAGAGACCCAGTACTTC. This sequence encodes CASSPKTGNQETQYF.

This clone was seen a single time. The CDR3 is CASSLRGSSYNEQFF. Written as DNA, the CDR3 is TGTGCCAGCAGCTTACGGGGGAGCTCCTACAATGAGCAGTTCTTC. This sequence joins TRBV7-2 and TRBJ2-1; D might be TRBD2 (6 bases). This CDR3 comprises 15 residues. Per germline, CDR1 SGHTA and CDR2 FQGNSA. Between the trimmed V and J ends, which lost 2 bases and 0 bases, there was a span of 8 bases.

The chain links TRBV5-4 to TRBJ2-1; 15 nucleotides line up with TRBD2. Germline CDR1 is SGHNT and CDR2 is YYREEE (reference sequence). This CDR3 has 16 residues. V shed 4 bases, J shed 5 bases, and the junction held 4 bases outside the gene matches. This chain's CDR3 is CASSVGLAGGNNEQFF. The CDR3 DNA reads TGTGCCAGCAGCGTGGGACTAGCGGGGGGTAACAATGAGCAGTTCTTC.

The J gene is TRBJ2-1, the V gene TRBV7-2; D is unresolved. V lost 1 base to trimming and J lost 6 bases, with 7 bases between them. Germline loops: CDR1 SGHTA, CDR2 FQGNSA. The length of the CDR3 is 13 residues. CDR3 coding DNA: TGTGCCAGCAGCTTAGTTTTAGCCAATGAGCAGTTCTTC. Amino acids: CASSLVLANEQFF.

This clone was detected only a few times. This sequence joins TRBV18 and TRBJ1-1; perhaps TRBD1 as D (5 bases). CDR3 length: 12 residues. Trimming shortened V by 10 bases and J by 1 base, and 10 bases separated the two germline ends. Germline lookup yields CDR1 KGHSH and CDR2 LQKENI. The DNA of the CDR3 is TGTGCCACCGGGGCGGGGAACACTGAAGCTTTCTTT. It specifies CATGAGNTEAFF.

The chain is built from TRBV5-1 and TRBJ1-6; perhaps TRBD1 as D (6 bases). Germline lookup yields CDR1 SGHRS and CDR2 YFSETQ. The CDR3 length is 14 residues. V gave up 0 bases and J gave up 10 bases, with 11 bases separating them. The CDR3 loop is CASSLGGGGSPLHF. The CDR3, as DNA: TGCGCCAGCAGCTTGGGAGGGGGTGGATCACCCCTCCACTTT.

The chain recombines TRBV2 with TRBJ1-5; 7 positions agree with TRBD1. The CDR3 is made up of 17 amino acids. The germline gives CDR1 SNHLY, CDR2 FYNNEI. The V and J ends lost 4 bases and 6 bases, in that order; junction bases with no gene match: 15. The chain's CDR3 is CASSGGTGQVVGQPQHF. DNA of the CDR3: TGTGCCAGCAGTGGGGGGACCGGACAGGTAGTCGGTCAGCCCCAGCATTTT.

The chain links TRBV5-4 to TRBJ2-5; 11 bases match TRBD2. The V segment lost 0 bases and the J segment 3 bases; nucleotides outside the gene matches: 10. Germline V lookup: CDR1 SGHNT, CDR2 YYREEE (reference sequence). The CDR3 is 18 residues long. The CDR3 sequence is CASSLGPHILAGEETQYF. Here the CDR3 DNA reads TGTGCCAGCAGCTTGGGACCTCATATACTAGCGGGGGAAGAGACCCAGTACTTC.

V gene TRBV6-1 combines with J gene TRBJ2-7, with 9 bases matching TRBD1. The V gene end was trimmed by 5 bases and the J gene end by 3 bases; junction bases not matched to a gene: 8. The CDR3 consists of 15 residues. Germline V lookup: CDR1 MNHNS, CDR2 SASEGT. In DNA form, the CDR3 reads TGTGCCAGCAGTTCAGCCGGGACAGGGAACTACGAGCAGTACTTC. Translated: CASSSAGTGNYEQYF.

CDR3 sequence (DNA): TGTGCCAGCAGCGCGGGGCAAGGAAACACCATATATTTT. Its translation is CASSAGQGNTIYF. This chain links TRBV5-4 with TRBJ1-3; D might be TRBD1 (5 bases). CDR1 is SGHNT, CDR2 YYREEE, per germline (reference sequence). CDR3 length: 13 residues. V was trimmed by 4 bases and J by 4 bases, leaving 9 bases between them.

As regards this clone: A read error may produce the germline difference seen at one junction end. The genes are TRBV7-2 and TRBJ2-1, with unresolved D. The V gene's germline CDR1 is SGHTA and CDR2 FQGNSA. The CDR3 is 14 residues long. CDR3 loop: CASSLVFSDNEQFF. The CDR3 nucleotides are TGTGCCAGCAGCTTAGTGTTCTCCGACAATGAGCAGTTCTTC.

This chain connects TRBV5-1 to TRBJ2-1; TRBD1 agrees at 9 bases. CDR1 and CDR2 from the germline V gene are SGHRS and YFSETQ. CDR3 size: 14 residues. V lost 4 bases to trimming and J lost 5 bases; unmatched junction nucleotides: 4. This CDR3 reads CASSVRTGDNEQFF. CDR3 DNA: TGCGCCAGCAGCGTCCGGACAGGGGACAATGAGCAGTTCTTC.

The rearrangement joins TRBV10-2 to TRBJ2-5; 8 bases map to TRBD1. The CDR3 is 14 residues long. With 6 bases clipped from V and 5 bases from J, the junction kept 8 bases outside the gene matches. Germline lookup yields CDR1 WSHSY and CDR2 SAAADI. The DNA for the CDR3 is TGCGCCAGCAGCCTAGGGACAGGAGGGGAGACCCAGTACTTC. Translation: CASSLGTGGETQYF.

CDR3 sequence reads: CASSPDRGPDTQYF. DNA of the CDR3: TGTGCCAGCAGCCCTGACAGGGGTCCAGATACGCAGTATTTT. The chain links TRBV7-2 to TRBJ2-3; 8 nucleotides match TRBD1. The germline gives CDR1 SGHTA, CDR2 FQGNSA. V lost 5 bases, J lost 4 bases, and 5 bases stayed unmatched. There are 14 residues in the CDR3.